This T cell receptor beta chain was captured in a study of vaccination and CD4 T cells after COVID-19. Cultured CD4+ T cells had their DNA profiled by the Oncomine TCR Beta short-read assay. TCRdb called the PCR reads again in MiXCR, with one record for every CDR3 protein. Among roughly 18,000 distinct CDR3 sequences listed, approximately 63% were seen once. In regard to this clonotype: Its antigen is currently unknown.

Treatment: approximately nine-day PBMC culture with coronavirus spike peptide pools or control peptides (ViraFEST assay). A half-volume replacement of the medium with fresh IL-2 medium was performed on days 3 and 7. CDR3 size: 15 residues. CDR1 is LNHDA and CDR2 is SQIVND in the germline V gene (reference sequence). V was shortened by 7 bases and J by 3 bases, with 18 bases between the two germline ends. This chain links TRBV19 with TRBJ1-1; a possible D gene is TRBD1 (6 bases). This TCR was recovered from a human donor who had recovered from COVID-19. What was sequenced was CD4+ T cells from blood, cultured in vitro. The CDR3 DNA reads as TGTGCCAGTAAAGGACAGCCAAATTCCTACACTGAAGCTTTCTTT. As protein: CASKGQPNSYTEAFF.